The 2 T cell receptor beta chains given below trace back to one sample, sequenced in a study of CD8 T cells in ankylosing spondylitis. One entry per CDR3 protein results from TCRdb running MiXCR on the 5' RACE reads. The top ten clones hold roughly 8.3% of a sample with approximately 300,000 distinct CDR3 sequences, about 20% of them seen once. Sequenced input: blood, either unsorted or a sorted T cell fraction (not recorded which). The receptor source for this set is a male donor with ankylosing spondylitis or in good health (not recorded which).

This clonotype was counted between two and nine times. This chain uses TRBV5-1 with TRBJ2-5; weak D call: TRBD1 (5 bases). CDR3 length equals 15 residues. The germline V gene encodes CDR1 SGHRS and CDR2 YFSETQ. The ends were cut back, 0 bases at V and 1 base at J, with 10 bases in the middle. The CDR3 spells CASSLEQGSQETQYF. In DNA, the CDR3 is TGCGCCAGCAGCTTGGAGCAGGGATCCCAAGAGACCCAGTACTTC.

The chain combines TRBV6-1 with TRBJ1-6; D unclear. V lost 6 bases and J 2 bases, leaving 8 bases between the germline ends. Looked up from germline, CDR1 is MNHNS and CDR2 is SASEGT. The CDR3 covers 14 residues. The DNA for the CDR3 is TGTGCCAGCAGCTCCGGGACCTATAATTCACCCCTCCACTTT. Encoded protein: CASSSGTYNSPLHF.